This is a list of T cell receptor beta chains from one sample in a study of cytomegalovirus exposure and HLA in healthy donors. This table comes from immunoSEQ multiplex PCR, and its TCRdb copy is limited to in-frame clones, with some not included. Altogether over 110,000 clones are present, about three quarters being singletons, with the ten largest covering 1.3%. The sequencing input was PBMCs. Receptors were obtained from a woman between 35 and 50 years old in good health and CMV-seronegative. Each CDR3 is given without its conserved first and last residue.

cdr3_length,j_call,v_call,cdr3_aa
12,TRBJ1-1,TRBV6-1,ASSARVRNTEAF
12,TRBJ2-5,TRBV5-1,ASSFGTQVETQY
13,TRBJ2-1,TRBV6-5,ASRPSGGPFYEQF
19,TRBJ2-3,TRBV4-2,ASSRKPLTSGGARSTDTQY
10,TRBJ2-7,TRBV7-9,SSSSDRREQY
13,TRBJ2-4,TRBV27,ASSLSGQGKNIQY
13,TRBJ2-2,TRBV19,ASSIGGGWAGELF
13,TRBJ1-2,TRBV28,ASSGLGGQGYGYT
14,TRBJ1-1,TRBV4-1,ASSQKWTGLNTEAF
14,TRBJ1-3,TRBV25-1,ASQGAGTVSGNTIY
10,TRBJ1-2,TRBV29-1,SVGTGNYGYT
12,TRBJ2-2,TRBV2,ASIEGQGTGELF
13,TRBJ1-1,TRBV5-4,ASSSGTGERAEAF
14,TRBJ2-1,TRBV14,ASSLSGWGAYNEQF
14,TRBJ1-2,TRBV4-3,ASSQTVGTHNYGYT
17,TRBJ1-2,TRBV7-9,ASSSGGARDRGNYYGYT
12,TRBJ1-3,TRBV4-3,ASSQASSGNTIY
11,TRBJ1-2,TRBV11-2,ASSTDRAAGYT
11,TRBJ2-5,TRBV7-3,ASSSGLEQTQY
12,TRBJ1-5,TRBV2,ASNPRQENQPQH
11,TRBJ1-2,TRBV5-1,ASSAGQASGYT
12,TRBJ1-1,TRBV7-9,ASSLEQGNTEAF
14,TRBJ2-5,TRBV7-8,ASSTIEAGGRETQY
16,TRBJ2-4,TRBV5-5,ASSLGLSSGGAKNIQY
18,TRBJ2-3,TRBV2,ASSEVALAGGGSSTDTQY
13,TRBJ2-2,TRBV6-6,ASRSGQTNTGELF
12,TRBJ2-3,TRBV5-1,ASKKGQATDTQY
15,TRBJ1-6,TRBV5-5,ASSRYGGNSYNSPLH
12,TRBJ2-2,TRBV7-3,ASSWTGNTGELF
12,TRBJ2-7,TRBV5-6,ASSWGGNFYEQY
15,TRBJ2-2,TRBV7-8,ASSLGYRAGDTGELF
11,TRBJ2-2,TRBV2,ASSRTYTGELF
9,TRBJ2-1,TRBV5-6,ASRTRNEQF
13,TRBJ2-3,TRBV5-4,ASRWERGAADTQY
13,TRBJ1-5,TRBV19,ASSIIPQGGQPQH
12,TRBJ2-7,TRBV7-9,ASSFNSLGYEQY
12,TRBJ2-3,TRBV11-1,ASSLVGGADTQY
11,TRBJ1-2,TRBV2,ASRGLSNYGYT
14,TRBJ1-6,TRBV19,ASSIAPQQASSPLH
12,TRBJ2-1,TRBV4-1,ASSHPGGTNEQF
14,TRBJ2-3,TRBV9,ASSVLAGGGTDTQY
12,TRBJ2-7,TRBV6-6,ASSYEQAAGEQY
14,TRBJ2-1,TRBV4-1,ASSPLPAGVPGEQF
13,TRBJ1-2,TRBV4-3,ASSQGLTGGRGYT
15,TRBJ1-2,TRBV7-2,AKLNPEPRDRGQGYT
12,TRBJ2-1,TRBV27,ASSPLLGGSEQF
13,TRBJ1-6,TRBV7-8,ASSSQTDHNSPLH
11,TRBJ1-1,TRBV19,ASSDQVNTEAF
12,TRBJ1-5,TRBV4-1,ASSQEEGPVPQH
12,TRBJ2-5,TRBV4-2,ASSQERGGETQY
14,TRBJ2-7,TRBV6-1,ASSGGQAPPVSEQY
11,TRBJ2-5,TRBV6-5,ASSYGFQETQY
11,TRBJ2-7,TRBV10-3,AISPGSDNEQY
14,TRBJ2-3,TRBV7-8,ASSSLNRGYTDTQY
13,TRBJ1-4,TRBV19,ASSIGVGLGEKLF